This T cell receptor beta chain comes out of a study of post-analysis software for immune sequencing data. This clonotype was seen more than once but under ten times. Its antigen is currently unknown. V gave up 5 bases and J gave up 7 bases, with 15 bases separating them. The CDR3 sequence is 13 residues long. Germline V CDR1 and CDR2: MNHNS, SASEGT. General study points: Controls had lower frequencies than patients of about 5 TRBV segments, which included TRBV5-6, TRBV5-1 and TRBV20-1. Controls showed significantly higher normalized Chao1 diversity than did multiple sclerosis patients.

Researchers reported that TCR beta cDNA libraries carried unique molecular identifiers. From the PCR reads, TCRdb called clonotypes with MiXCR, one entry per CDR3 protein. The data contain over 700,000 distinct CDR3 sequences, about 27% of them singletons. The V call is TRBV6-1, the J call TRBJ2-7; weak D call: TRBD2 (5 bases). The receptor's source is a girl aged 5-17 years with multiple sclerosis. Input material: blood. The CDR3 protein is CASSHTAGREQYF. The CDR3 bases are TGTGCCAGCAGTCATACGGCGGGTCGGGAGCAGTACTTC.